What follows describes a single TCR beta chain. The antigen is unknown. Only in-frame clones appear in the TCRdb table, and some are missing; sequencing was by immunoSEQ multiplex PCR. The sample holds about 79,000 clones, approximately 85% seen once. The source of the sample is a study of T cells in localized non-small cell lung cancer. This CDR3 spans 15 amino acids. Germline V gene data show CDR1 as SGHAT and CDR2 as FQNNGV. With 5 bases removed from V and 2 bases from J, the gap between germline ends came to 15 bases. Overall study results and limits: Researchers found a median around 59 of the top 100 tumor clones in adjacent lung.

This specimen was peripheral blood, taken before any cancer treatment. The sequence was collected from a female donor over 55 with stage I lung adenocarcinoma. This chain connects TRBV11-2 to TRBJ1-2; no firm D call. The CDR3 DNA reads TGTGCCAGCAGCCGTGGTCGGGCCTTGAACTATGGCTACACCTTC. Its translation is CASSRGRALNYGYTF.